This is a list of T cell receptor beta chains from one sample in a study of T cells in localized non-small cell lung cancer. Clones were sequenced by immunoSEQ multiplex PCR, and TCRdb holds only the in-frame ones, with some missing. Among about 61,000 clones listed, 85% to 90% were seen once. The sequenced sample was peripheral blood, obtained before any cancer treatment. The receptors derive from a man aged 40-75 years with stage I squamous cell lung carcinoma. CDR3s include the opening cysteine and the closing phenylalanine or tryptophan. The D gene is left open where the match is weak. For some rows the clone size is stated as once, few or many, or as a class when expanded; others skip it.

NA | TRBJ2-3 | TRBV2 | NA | TGTGCCAGCAGTTTATTTGGAACGATCACAGATACGCAGTATTTT | CASSLFGTITDTQYF
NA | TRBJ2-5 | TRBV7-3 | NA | TGTGCCAGCAGCCCAAACTGGGGCAGGGAGCAGTACTTC | CASSPNWGREQYF
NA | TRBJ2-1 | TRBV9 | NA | TGTGCCAGCAGCGGTGGGGTAAACTCCTACAATGAGCAGTTCTTC | CASSGGVNSYNEQFF
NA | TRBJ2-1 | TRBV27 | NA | TGTGCCAGCAGTCCCCCCCCCTTGACAGGTCGTAATGAGCAGTTCTTC | CASSPPPLTGRNEQFF
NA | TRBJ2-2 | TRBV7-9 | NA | TGTGCCAGCAGCTTACACGACACCGGGGAGCTGTTTTTT | CASSLHDTGELFF
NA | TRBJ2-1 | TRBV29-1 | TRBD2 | TGCAGCGTTGAAGATCGACTAGCGGGGAGCTCCTACAATGAGCAGTTCTTC | CSVEDRLAGSSYNEQFF
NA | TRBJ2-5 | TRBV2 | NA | TGTGCCAGCACCGGGCGGGATAGGGAGACCCAGTACTTC | CASTGRDRETQYF
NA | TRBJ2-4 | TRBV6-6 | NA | TGTGCCAGCAGCTTCAAAAACATTCAGTACTTC | CASSFKNIQYF
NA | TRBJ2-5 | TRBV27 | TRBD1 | TGTGCCAGCAGTACTAAAACAGGGGGAGGAGAGACCCAGTACTTC | CASSTKTGGGETQYF
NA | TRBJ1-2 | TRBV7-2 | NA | TGTGCCAGCAGCTTACCAGGTTTAGGATATGGCTACACCTTC | CASSLPGLGYGYTF
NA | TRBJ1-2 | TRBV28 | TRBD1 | TGTGCCGTACACAGGGGGCGGCGTGGCTACACCTTC | CAVHRGRRGYTF
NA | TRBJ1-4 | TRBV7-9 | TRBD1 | TGTGCCAGCAGCTCCGGGACAGGGGGGTTAACTAATGAAAAACTGTTTTTT | CASSSGTGGLTNEKLFF
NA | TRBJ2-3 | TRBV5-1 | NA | TGCGCCAGCAGCTTGGAATTGGCTGATCCGCAGTATTTT | CASSLELADPQYF
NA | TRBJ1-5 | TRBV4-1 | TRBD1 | TGCGCCAGCAGCCAAGGACAGGGGTCTGCTCAGCCCCAGCATTTT | CASSQGQGSAQPQHF
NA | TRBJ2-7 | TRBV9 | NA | TGTGCCAGCAGCGTAGCGGGGGTGAGCTCCTACGAGCAGTACTTC | CASSVAGVSSYEQYF
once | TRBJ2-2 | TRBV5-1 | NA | TGCGCCAGCAGCGCTCTTGACATCACCGGGGAGCTGTTTTTT | CASSALDITGELFF
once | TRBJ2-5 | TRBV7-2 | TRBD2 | TGTGCCAGCAGCCCCTCACTAGCGGGAGAAGAGACCCAGTACTTC | CASSPSLAGEETQYF
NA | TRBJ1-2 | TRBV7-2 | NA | TGTGCCAGCAGCCTCCCCGGACAGCTCTATGGCTACACCTTC | CASSLPGQLYGYTF
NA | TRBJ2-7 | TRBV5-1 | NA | TGCGCCAGCAGCTTGGATAGCCTGGGGGGTTACGAGCAGTACTTC | CASSLDSLGGYEQYF
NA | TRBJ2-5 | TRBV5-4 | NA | TGTGCCAGCAGCCTCGACTTTCAAGAGACCCAGTACTTC | CASSLDFQETQYF
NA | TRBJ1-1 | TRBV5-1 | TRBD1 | TGCGCCAGCAGGGAACCGGGACAGGGGGACACTGAAGCTTTCTTT | CASREPGQGDTEAFF
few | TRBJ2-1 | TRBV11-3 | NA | TGTGCCAGCAGCTTAGGTCGGTACAATGAGCAGTTCTTC | CASSLGRYNEQFF
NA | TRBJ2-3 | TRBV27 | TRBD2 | TGTGCCAGCAGTCCATTCAGCGGGAGTTTGACAGATACACAGTATTTT | CASSPFSGSLTDTQYF
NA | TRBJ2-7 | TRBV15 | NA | TGTGCCACCAGCAGAGATCGACCGGGAGATGTTACCTACGAGCAGTACTTC | CATSRDRPGDVTYEQYF
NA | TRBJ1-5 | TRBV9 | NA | TGTGCCAGCAGCATGGGACCCCATCAGCCCCAGCATTTT | CASSMGPHQPQHF
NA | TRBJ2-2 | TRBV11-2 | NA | TGTGCCAGCAGCTTAAGGGGTAGGAACACCGGGGAGCTGTTTTTT | CASSLRGRNTGELFF
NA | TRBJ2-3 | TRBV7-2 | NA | TGTGCCAGCAGCCCATTCGAGAGAGGTACGCAGTATTTT | CASSPFERGTQYF
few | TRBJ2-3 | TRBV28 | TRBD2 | TGTGCCAGCACTCTACTAGCGGGAGGGCCGAAGGGGACGCAGTATTTT | CASTLLAGGPKGTQYF
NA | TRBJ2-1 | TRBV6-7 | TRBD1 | TGTGCCAGCAGACGTGGACAGGTTAGCTCCTACAATGAGCAGTTCTTC | CASRRGQVSSYNEQFF
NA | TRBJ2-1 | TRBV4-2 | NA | TGTGCCAGCAGCCCGGGACACCCCGGGGATGAGCAGTTCTTC | CASSPGHPGDEQFF
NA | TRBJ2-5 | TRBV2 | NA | TGTGCCAGCAGTGAAGCGCTTATACAGGGTCCTAGAGAGACCCAGTACTTC | CASSEALIQGPRETQYF
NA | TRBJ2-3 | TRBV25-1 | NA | TGTGCCAGCAGTGAATTGGGCACAGATACGCAGTATTTT | CASSELGTDTQYF
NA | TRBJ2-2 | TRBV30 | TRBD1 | TGTGCCTGGAGTACAGGGGTCTCCGGGGAGCTGTTTTTT | CAWSTGVSGELFF
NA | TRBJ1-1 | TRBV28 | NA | TGTGCCAGCAGTTTAAGCGATTACACTGAAGCTTTCTTT | CASSLSDYTEAFF
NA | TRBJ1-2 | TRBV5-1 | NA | TGCGCCAGCAGCCCCTCGGGGTATGGCTACACCTTC | CASSPSGYGYTF
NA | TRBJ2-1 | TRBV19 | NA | TGTGCCAGTAGTATAGAGCGGGTCGCCTACAATGAGCAGTTCTTC | CASSIERVAYNEQFF
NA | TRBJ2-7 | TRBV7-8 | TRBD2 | TGTGCCAGCAGCTCACAGACTAGCGGGAAGGTCTCTGTCTACGAGCAGTACTTC | CASSSQTSGKVSVYEQYF
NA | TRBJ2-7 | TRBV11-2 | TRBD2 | TGTGCCAGCAGCTTAACCAGCGGGAAATACGAGCAGTACTTC | CASSLTSGKYEQYF
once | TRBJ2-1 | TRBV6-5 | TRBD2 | TGTGCCAGCAGTTACACAGCGGGGGACAATGAGCAGTTCTTC | CASSYTAGDNEQFF
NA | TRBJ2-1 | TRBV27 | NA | TGTGCCAGCAGTTTTAGGGTGAGCCAAAGGAACAATGAGCAGTTCTTC | CASSFRVSQRNNEQFF
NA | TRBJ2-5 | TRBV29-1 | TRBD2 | TGCAGCGTTTCGGGACTACAAGGCCAAGAGACCCAGTACTTC | CSVSGLQGQETQYF
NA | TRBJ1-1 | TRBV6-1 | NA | TGTGCCAGCAGCCCATCTTTCAGCGAAGCTTTCTTT | CASSPSFSEAFF
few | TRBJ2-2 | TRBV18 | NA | TGTGCCAGCTCCCCGTTGAGCGAACACACCGGGGAGCTGTTTTTT | CASSPLSEHTGELFF
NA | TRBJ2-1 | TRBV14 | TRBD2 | TGTGCCAGCAGCCCTCTGAAGACTAGCGGGGGTTACAATGAGCAGTTCTTC | CASSPLKTSGGYNEQFF
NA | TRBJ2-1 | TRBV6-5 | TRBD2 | TGTGCCAGCAGTCCCGGGACTAGTTTTGCGAGTGAGCAGTTCTTC | CASSPGTSFASEQFF
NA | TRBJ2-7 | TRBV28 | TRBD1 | TGTGCCAGCAGTCCTGGACAGGGGGGCCCCTACGAGCAGTACTTC | CASSPGQGGPYEQYF